The sample holds a few counts of the clone carrying this T cell receptor beta chain. Its antigen is currently unknown. A single record per CDR3 protein comes from TCRdb applying MiXCR to the RT-PCR reads. Here the sample spans hundreds of thousands of distinct CDR3 sequences, approximately 15% being singletons. Trimming left V 1 base short and J 0 bases short, with 11 bases between. This CDR3 is 16 amino acids long. Germline CDR1 is MGHRA and CDR2 is YSYEKL. These data belong to a study of response to subunit inactivated influenza vaccine. Study-wide results and limits: The authors suggested that few new T cells are recruited per seasonal influenza vaccination.

This sample comprised PBMCs from blood, obtained 11 to 12 days after vaccination. This TCR derives from a man in his fifties or sixties who received an inactivated influenza vaccine. The chain recombines TRBV4-1 with TRBJ2-3; no firm D call. The CDR3 reads CASSQGWARSTDTQYF. CDR3 in DNA: TGCGCCAGCAGCCAAGGTTGGGCACGAAGCACAGATACGCAGTATTTT.